Each of the 10 T cell receptor beta chains below was sequenced from the same sample in a study of blood T cell repertoires in COVID-19. Assay: immunoSEQ multiplex PCR; the TCRdb copy retains only in-frame clones and omits some. The data contain some 150,000 clones, about four fifths of them seen just once; the ten biggest clones take up 6.5% to 8.5%. Sequencing was performed on peripheral blood. Source of these receptors: a human donor with acute or convalescent COVID-19. The donor label of this sample is uncertain.

The chain joins TRBV27 to TRBJ2-2, with a possible D match to TRBD1 (6 bases). The CDR3 loop spans 19 amino acids. The V end lost 3 bases, the J end lost 2 bases, and 22 bases lay between the germline ends. The V gene's germline CDR1 is MNHEY and CDR2 SMNVEV (reference sequence). The CDR3 protein is CASSFSSVFTGPNTGELFF. For the CDR3, the DNA is TGTGCCAGCAGTTTTAGCAGTGTGTTCACAGGGCCTAACACCGGGGAGCTGTTTTTT.

The rearrangement links TRBV20-1 to TRBJ1-1; D gene uncertain. The CDR3 contains 11 residues. CDR1 is DFQATT, CDR2 SNEGSKA, per germline (reference sequence). V was cut by 5 bases and J by 1 base, with 5 bases left in between. CDR3 in DNA: TGCAGTGCTGTAAAGAACACTGAAGCTTTCTTT. Residues: CSAVKNTEAFF.

This chain connects TRBV5-1 to TRBJ2-3; D remains ambiguous. The V end was cut by 5 bases, the J end by 0 bases, with 10 bases between. In germline, CDR1 is SGHRS, CDR2 YFSETQ. CDR3 length: 14 residues. The CDR3 sequence is CASRTGGSTDTQYF. The CDR3 nucleotides read TGCGCCAGCAGGACTGGCGGCAGCACAGATACGCAGTATTTT.

CDR3 region: CASGLQSAQHF. CDR3 bases: TGTGCTAGTGGTTTACAATCAGCCCAGCATTTT. The chain couples TRBV12-5 to TRBJ1-5; no clear D. Trimming removed 3 bases at V and 11 bases at J, with 8 bases between. The V gene's germline CDR1 is LGHNT and CDR2 FRNRAP. The CDR3 sequence is 11 residues long.

Points on this clone: The germline gene is not matched at one end of the junction; a read error may be the cause. The genes are TRBV4-1 and TRBJ1-5, with D unresolved. Germline V gene lookup returns CDR1 MGHRA and CDR2 YSYEKL. The CDR3 extends over 13 amino acids. The CDR3 region has the DNA TGCGCCAGCAGCCAAGATAGCTATCAGCCCCAGCATTTT. Protein: CASSQDSYQPQHF.

This chain connects TRBV7-6 to TRBJ2-3, with 8 bases aligning to TRBD2. In germline, CDR1 is SGHVS, CDR2 FNYEAQ. V lost 5 bases to trimming and J lost 1 base; unmatched junction nucleotides: 8. This CDR3 is built from 16 residues. Written as DNA, the CDR3 is TGTGCCAGCAGCCGTTTCGGGGGGGCCGGCACAGATACGCAGTATTTT. Translation gives CASSRFGGAGTDTQYF.

V usage is TRBV19 and J usage is TRBJ1-5, with 7 bases lining up with TRBD1. Germline V gene sequence: CDR1 LNHDA, CDR2 SQIVND (reference sequence). J lost 5 bases, V lost 5 bases, and 15 bases had no gene match. The CDR3 has 17 amino acids. The CDR3 protein is CASSPPLRDRGDQPQHF. CDR3 coding DNA: TGTGCCAGTAGTCCCCCCCTCCGGGACAGAGGAGATCAGCCCCAGCATTTT.

The chain recombines TRBV4-1 with TRBJ2-1, with a possible D match to TRBD2 (6 bases). Germline loops: CDR1 MGHRA, CDR2 YSYEKL. The CDR3 sequence is 17 residues long. V was cut by 6 bases and J by 4 bases, with 22 bases left in between. CDR3 in amino acids: CASSRGGGLADYNEQFF. CDR3 DNA sequence: TGCGCCAGCAGTCGAGGTGGGGGGTTAGCGGATTACAATGAGCAGTTCTTC.

The rearrangement links TRBV27 to TRBJ1-5; D not certain. Trimming removed 6 bases from V and 0 bases from J, with 15 bases in between. Per the germline V gene, CDR1 is MNHEY and CDR2 is SMNVEV (reference sequence). The CDR3 has 16 amino acids. For the CDR3, the DNA is TGTGCCAGCAGGGCCGGAGGACTGTATAGCAATCAGCCCCAGCATTTT. As protein: CASRAGGLYSNQPQHF.

The CDR3 region is CASRPQGAAEQYV. CDR3 coding DNA: TGTGCCAGCAGACCACAGGGGGCGGCCGAGCAGTACGTC. The chain recombines TRBV27 with TRBJ2-7; 9 bases are a match to TRBD1. The ends lost 6 bases at V and 6 bases at J; junction bases unmatched: 6. The CDR3 extends over 13 amino acids. Per germline, CDR1 MNHEY and CDR2 SMNVEV (reference sequence).